The 21 T cell receptor beta chains given below trace back to one sample, sequenced in a study of cytomegalovirus exposure and HLA in healthy donors. In the PCR, 60 Vbeta and 13 Jbeta primers were used. The method was immunoSEQ multiplex PCR; TCRdb's version includes in-frame clones alone and lacks a portion of them. The sample has some 76,000 clones; around 85% are singletons. The sequenced material came from PBMCs. The receptor source for this set is a woman aged 45-60 years in good health and CMV-seronegative.

The DNA for the CDR3 is TGTGCCAGCAGCTTGAGCGCCGGGATTGGGGAGCAGTACTTC. Translation: CASSLSAGIGEQYF. This chain connects TRBV5-8 to TRBJ2-7; perhaps TRBD2 as D (5 bases). This CDR3 is built from 14 residues. Trimming took off 1 base at V and 7 bases at J, with 15 bases between the two ends. Germline-derived CDR1 and CDR2 are SGHTS and YDEGEE.

The CDR3 spells CATSTEGRTEAFF. The CDR3 DNA is TGTGCCACCAGTACGGAGGGGAGAACTGAAGCTTTCTTT. The chain employs TRBV19 and TRBJ1-1, with D maybe TRBD1 (5 bases). This CDR3 spans 13 amino acids. Germline lookup yields CDR1 LNHDA and CDR2 SQIVND (reference sequence). Trimming removed 10 bases from V and 5 bases from J, with 17 bases in between.

The V and J genes are TRBV19 and TRBJ2-7; 12 bases line up with TRBD1. The CDR3 loop spans 14 amino acids. The V and J ends lost 5 bases and 7 bases, in that order; junction bases with no gene match: 6. CDR1 and CDR2 from the germline V gene are LNHDA and SQIVND (reference sequence). The CDR3 here is CASSLGQGASEQYF. CDR3 DNA: TGTGCCAGTAGTCTGGGACAGGGGGCGAGTGAGCAGTACTTC.

This clone was seen once. The rearrangement links TRBV30 to TRBJ2-1; 9 bases fit TRBD2. The CDR3 contains 16 residues. In germline, CDR1 is GTSNPN, CDR2 SVGIG (reference sequence). Losses at the gene ends were 5 bases for V and 6 bases for J; bases not matched to a gene: 14. The CDR3 loop reads CAWLREGHRRSNEQFF. CDR3 nucleotide sequence: TGTGCCTGGCTGCGGGAGGGCCACAGGCGGAGCAATGAGCAGTTCTTC.

The V call is TRBV5-4, the J call TRBJ2-3; 12 bases are a match to TRBD2. Germline V gives CDR1 SGHNT, CDR2 YYREEE (reference sequence). Unmatched junction bases numbered 8, after V lost 4 bases and J lost 8 bases. The CDR3 spans 15 residues. The CDR3 here is CASSGNRLAGVTQYF. The CDR3 nucleotides read TGTGCCAGCAGCGGGAATAGACTAGCGGGAGTTACGCAGTATTTT.

The chain couples TRBV10-3 to TRBJ1-3; a weak D match, TRBD1 (5 bases). V gave up 0 bases and J gave up 14 bases, with 8 bases separating them. The CDR3 has 11 residues. The germline gives CDR1 ENHRY, CDR2 SYGVKD. Here the CDR3 reads CAISESETVYF. The CDR3 DNA reads TGTGCCATCAGTGAGTCCGAGACAGTATATTTT.

The chain links TRBV10-3 to TRBJ2-5; 8 bases are shared with TRBD1. This CDR3 is built from 14 residues. The trim removed 4 bases at V and 2 bases at J, leaving 3 bases unmatched. Germline lookup yields CDR1 ENHRY and CDR2 SYGVKD. This CDR3 is CAISVDREQETQYF. The CDR3 DNA is TGTGCCATCAGTGTGGACAGGGAACAAGAGACCCAGTACTTC.

The V and J genes are TRBV19 and TRBJ1-2, with D tentatively TRBD1 (6 bases). CDR3 length: 13 residues. Trimming pared 3 bases from V and 2 bases from J, leaving 7 bases between. CDR1 LNHDA and CDR2 SQIVND come from the germline V gene (reference sequence). The CDR3 coding sequence is TGTGCCAGTAGTATGCAGGGGAACTATGGCTACACCTTC. Translation: CASSMQGNYGYTF.

Remarks on this clone: In the same sample, other DNA sequences code for this CDR3. The CDR3 nucleotides read TGTGCCAGCAGTTACTCCGGCGGTCCTAATTCACCCCTCCACTTT. Amino acids: CASSYSGGPNSPLHF. This chain links TRBV6-5 with TRBJ1-6; D ambiguous. This CDR3 comprises 15 residues. V was trimmed by 0 bases and J by 6 bases, leaving 9 bases between them. In germline, CDR1 is MNHEY, CDR2 SVGAGI.

The V gene is TRBV7-6, the J gene TRBJ2-2; 13 bases agree with TRBD2. V was pared by 1 base and J by 4 bases, with 6 bases of the junction left unmatched. The CDR3 totals 18 residues. Per the germline V gene, CDR1 is SGHVS and CDR2 is FNYEAQ. CDR3 DNA: TGTGCCAGCAGCTTAGAGTTGGGACTAGCGGGATTCACCGGGGAGCTGTTTTTT. The encoded protein is CASSLELGLAGFTGELFF.

This clone came up once. The V call is TRBV13, the J call TRBJ1-4; D not certain. This CDR3 region has 16 residues. Germline CDR1 and CDR2: PRHDT and FYEKMQ (reference sequence). Trimming took off 2 bases at V and 2 bases at J, with 12 bases between the two ends. Written as DNA, the CDR3 is TGTGCCAGCAGCTTAAAATCACCGGTGACTAATGAAAAACTGTTTTTT. This gives the protein CASSLKSPVTNEKLFF. The variable domain in full, with the rest retrieved from reference TRBV13 and TRBJ1-4, is AAGVIQSPRHLIKEKRETATLKCYPIPRHDTVYWYQQGPGQDPQFLISFYEKMQSDKGSIPDRFSAQQFSDYHSELNMSSLELGDSALYFCASSLKSPVTNEKLFFGSGTQLSVL.

In this sample, this clone turned up a few times. The chain recombines TRBV5-1 with TRBJ2-6; D possibly corresponds to TRBD1 (6 bases). V gave up 0 bases and J gave up 0 bases, with 22 bases separating them. This CDR3 region has 21 residues. Per germline, CDR1 SGHRS and CDR2 YFSETQ. DNA for the CDR3: TGCGCCAGCAGCTTGGCGGCCCCACGGGCAGGGGCCCACTCTGGGGCCAACGTCCTGACTTTC. As protein: CASSLAAPRAGAHSGANVLTF.

The chain carries TRBV4-1 and TRBJ2-5, with TRBD1 matching over 7 bases. Gene TRBJ2-7 matches the end of the DNA better, so the J call may be wrong. The CDR3 has 14 residues. The germline V gene has CDR1 MGHRA and CDR2 YSYEKL. The CDR3 loop is CASSQLGQPYEQYF. CDR3 nucleotide sequence: TGCGCCAGCAGCCAGCTGGGACAGCCGTACGAGCAGTACTTC.

Comment on this clone: At one of its ends the junction is not consistent with the germline gene, which may arise from a read error. CDR3 region: CASGLLGEDTEAFF. The CDR3 nucleotides are TGTGCCAGCGGCTTATTAGGGGAGGACACTGAAGCTTTCTTT. V usage is TRBV7-9 and J usage is TRBJ1-1; D possibly corresponds to TRBD1 (5 bases). Germline CDR1 is SEHNR and CDR2 is FQNEAQ (reference sequence). The CDR3 covers 14 residues.

This clone has a single count. This sequence joins TRBV1 and TRBJ1-1. TRBV1 counts as a pseudogene. The CDR3 totals 17 residues. CDR3 sequence: CTRITGIPKSFNTEAFF. DNA of the CDR3: TGCACCAGAATTACCGGGATCCCCAAAAGTTTCAACACTGAAGCTTTCTTT.

This clone has only a few counts. The rearrangement links TRBV5-1 to TRBJ1-4; 9 positions match TRBD1. This CDR3 has 16 amino acids. Germline trimming cut 0 bases from V and 9 bases from J; bases unmatched to any gene: 9. Germline V gene sequence: CDR1 SGHRS, CDR2 YFSETQ. CDR3 sequence: CASSLGGVTGGKKLFF. The CDR3 DNA sequence: TGCGCCAGCAGCTTGGGAGGGGTGACAGGGGGTAAAAAACTGTTTTTT.

The chain is built from TRBV5-4 and TRBJ1-2, with D tentatively TRBD1 (6 bases). Germline lookup yields CDR1 SGHNT and CDR2 YYREEE (reference sequence). Trimming shortened V by 8 bases and J by 4 bases, and 15 bases separated the two germline ends. The CDR3 length is 13 residues. In nucleotides, the CDR3 is TGTGCCAGTTCTCTGGACAGAGTCTATGGCTACACCTTC. Translated, it gives CASSLDRVYGYTF.

This chain uses TRBV27 with TRBJ1-1; possibly TRBD1 for D (5 bases). V was shortened by 8 bases and J by 11 bases, with 18 bases between the two germline ends. The CDR3 consists of 12 residues. Per germline, CDR1 MNHEY and CDR2 SMNVEV (reference sequence). The CDR3 nucleotides read TGTGCCAGCGCCTTCCCAGGGAGGCGGGCTTTCTTT. Its translation: CASAFPGRRAFF.

The chain is built from TRBV27 and TRBJ1-1; D possibly corresponds to TRBD1 (5 bases). The CDR3 contains 14 residues. From germline, CDR1 is MNHEY and CDR2 SMNVEV (reference sequence). V lost 3 bases and J 1 base, leaving 9 bases between the germline ends. This chain's CDR3 is CASSFGRGNTEAFF. The CDR3 DNA reads as TGTGCCAGCAGTTTCGGGAGGGGGAACACTGAAGCTTTCTTT.

The CDR3 nucleotides read TGTGCCAGCAGCTTGACTAGCGGTCGGGGCTTCAATGAGCAGTTCTTC. It specifies CASSLTSGRGFNEQFF. The rearrangement uses TRBV11-2 and TRBJ2-1; TRBD2 matches at 9 bases. The V and J ends lost 3 bases and 6 bases, in that order; junction bases with no gene match: 9. In germline, CDR1 is SGHAT, CDR2 FQNNGV. The length of the CDR3 is 16 residues.

The V call is TRBV19, the J call TRBJ2-6; 7 bases align to TRBD1. V lost 5 bases and J lost 0; bases outside the gene matches: 10. The CDR3 has 18 residues. In germline, CDR1 is LNHDA, CDR2 SQIVND (reference sequence). The CDR3 loop is CASSGGTVPYSGANVLTF. The DNA for the CDR3 is TGTGCCAGTAGTGGTGGGACAGTTCCGTACTCTGGGGCCAACGTCCTGACTTTC.